This T cell receptor (beta chain) originates from a study of blood T cell repertoires in COVID-19. About the research overall: PBMCs, B-cell-depleted T cells, or T cells were the source of the cDNA or gDNA that made up the material.

Followed over time, Seattle patients had been enrolled while infection was active. Study processing details: Using reference gene primer amplification, nucleated cell counts were estimated. Sequenced by immunoSEQ multiplex PCR; TCRdb stores in-frame clones only, minus some. The D gene and trimming were derived from the DNA, and the V and J assignments and clone size from that table. The data contain around 70,000 clones, 91% of them singletons. Germline CDR1 and CDR2: SGHAT and FQNNGV. The CDR3 totals 15 residues. The V end lost 4 bases, the J end lost 3 bases, and 12 bases lay between the germline ends.

Sequenced: peripheral blood. The clonotype was recovered from a man aged 50 to 60 with COVID-19, enrolled during active disease. The rearrangement links TRBV11-2 to TRBJ2-2; perhaps TRBD1 as D (7 bases). CDR3 bases: TGTGCCAGCAGCTCGCTCAGGGGGGACACCGGGGAGCTGTTTTTT. Translated, it gives CASSSLRGDTGELFF.